This T cell receptor beta chain was sequenced in a study of cytomegalovirus exposure and HLA in healthy donors. Study context: The same platform was used for the 120 validation repertoires and the roughly 670 first-cohort repertoires, a later analysis reported. Findings and caveats of the study: The study flagged around 150 TCR beta chains as cytomegalovirus-associated. Per published reports, the classifier diagnosed cytomegalovirus status with high specificity and sensitivity.

The study drew the donors from its roughly 120-subject validation cohort, separate from the roughly 670-subject first cohort. As to this clone: Its specificity is unknown.

The germline V gene has CDR1 LGHNA and CDR2 YSLEER. Losses at the gene ends were 2 bases for V and 3 bases for J; bases not matched to a gene: 6. This CDR3 is 17 amino acids long. Sequenced by immunoSEQ multiplex PCR; TCRdb stores in-frame clones only, minus some. Of about 64,000 clones in the sample, roughly 91% were seen once. The chain uses TRBV4-3 and TRBJ2-6; 8 bases match TRBD1. The clonotype originates from a woman between 18 and 29 years old in good health and CMV-seronegative. The sequencing sample was made of PBMCs. CDR3 bases: TGCGCCAGCAGCCAACTGCAGGGGGCTGATGGGGCCAACGTCCTGACTTTC. The encoded protein is CASSQLQGADGANVLTF.